The 14 T cell receptor beta chains below all came from one sample that was sequenced in a study of spatial heterogeneity in lung cancer (dated by TCRdb to about 2019). This sample's time point label indicates: sample taken at primary tumor resection. For TCR sequencing, whole RNA was extracted from tumor and nontumor lung tissue, or from cryopreserved PBMC samples, and no cell sorting was done. Libraries were constructed by 5' RACE. The instrument given in TCRdb is NextSeq 500. TCRdb itself trimmed the public reads at Q25 with fastp, ran MiXCR and retained productive beta chains. Rows are combined by CDR3 protein, so each entry shows the most common genes and DNA. This sample lists some 100,000 distinct CDR3 sequences; 7.5% to 10% were detected once. Less than 9% of the sample is in the top ten clones. The sample here was PBMCs, taken at surgery. The receptors stem from a male donor with early-stage non-small cell lung cancer.

This clonotype was recorded many times. One end of the junction is discordant with germline, which a read error may explain. The V call is TRBV5-1, the J call TRBJ2-5; D is possibly TRBD2 (6 bases). The V gene's germline CDR1 is SGHRS and CDR2 YFSETQ. The CDR3 covers 13 residues. The DNA for the CDR3 is TGTGCCAGCTCACCGGGACTTCAAGAGACCCAGTACTTC. It codes for CASSPGLQETQYF.

There are a few counts of this clonotype. The genes are TRBV6-5 and TRBJ2-7; D might be TRBD2 (6 bases). Per germline, CDR1 MNHEY and CDR2 SVGAGI. V was clipped by 8 bases and J by 4 bases, with 15 bases between them. The length of the CDR3 is 13 residues. CDR3 in DNA: TGTGCCAGCGCGCGCCTCGGGGGTTACGAGCAGTACTTC. This translates into CASARLGGYEQYF.

In its sample, this clonotype was seen a few times. The chain combines TRBV5-1 with TRBJ2-5; no reliable D call. The V gene's germline CDR1 is SGHRS and CDR2 YFSETQ. The CDR3 runs 12 residues. The germline V and J ends were trimmed by 4 bases and 5 bases, with 9 bases remaining between them. CDR3 residues: CASSPRTETQYF. For the CDR3, the DNA is TGCGCCAGCAGCCCCCGAACGGAGACCCAGTACTTC.

A few counts support this clonotype. V and J are TRBV28 and TRBJ2-7; 9 nucleotides agree with TRBD1. From germline, CDR1 is MDHEN and CDR2 SYDVKM. The length of the CDR3 is 14 residues. Germline trimming cut 5 bases from V and 5 bases from J; bases unmatched to any gene: 7. This CDR3 is CASSTLGTGNEQYF. The CDR3, as DNA: TGTGCCAGCAGTACCTTAGGGACAGGGAACGAGCAGTACTTC.

This clonotype was seen at least ten times. This chain links TRBV18 with TRBJ2-7; the match to TRBD2 covers 9 bases. Germline V gene sequence: CDR1 KGHSH, CDR2 LQKENI. Losses at the gene ends were 2 bases for V and 6 bases for J; bases not matched to a gene: 8. The CDR3 has 15 residues. The CDR3, as DNA: TGTGCCAGCTCACCATGGGCGGGAGGGCCTGGCGAGCAGTACTTC. This codes for CASSPWAGGPGEQYF.

This sequence joins TRBV4-2 and TRBJ1-2; 9 positions match TRBD1. CDR1 LGHNA and CDR2 YNFKEQ come from the germline V gene. The V segment lost 1 base and the J segment 6 bases; nucleotides outside the gene matches: 3. This CDR3 is 14 amino acids long. The CDR3 DNA is TGTGCCAGCAGCCAAGCGACAGGGGGGGATGGCTACACCTTC. Translating gives CASSQATGGDGYTF.

The chain has TRBV9 and TRBJ2-3; D not certain. The CDR3 has 14 amino acids. Germline V CDR1 and CDR2: SGDLS, YYNGEE. V was trimmed by 0 bases and J by 2 bases, leaving 7 bases between them. The CDR3 DNA reads TGTGCCAGCAGCGTAGGGGCCGCCACAGATACGCAGTATTTT. Translated: CASSVGAATDTQYF.

There are a few counts of this clonotype. The gene calls are TRBV29-1 and TRBJ2-1; perhaps TRBD2 as D (6 bases). With 5 bases removed from V and 0 bases from J, the gap between germline ends came to 8 bases. The V gene's germline CDR1 is SQVTM and CDR2 ANQGSEA. This CDR3 has 13 amino acids. For the CDR3, the DNA is TGCAGCGTTTACGGGGGCTCCTACAATGAGCAGTTCTTC. Translated: CSVYGGSYNEQFF.

There are many counts of this clonotype. CDR3 loop: CASRMRTARTEAFF. Here the CDR3 DNA reads TGTGCCAGCAGAATGAGGACGGCCCGGACTGAAGCTTTCTTT. V is TRBV28 and J is TRBJ1-1; D call uncertain. The CDR3 is 14 residues long. Looked up from germline, CDR1 is MDHEN and CDR2 is SYDVKM. V dropped 6 bases and J dropped 5 bases, with 16 bases sitting between them.

Ten or more counts support this clonotype. The chain combines TRBV7-7 with TRBJ2-3, with D perhaps being TRBD1 or TRBD2 (6 bases each). There are 15 residues in the CDR3. The germline V and J ends were trimmed by 5 bases and 4 bases, with 16 bases remaining between them. Germline CDR1 reads SSHAT; CDR2 reads FNYEAQ (reference sequence). CDR3 sequence reads: CASSPLSGAADTQYF. DNA of the CDR3: TGTGCCAGCAGCCCCCTTTCGGGGGCAGCAGATACGCAGTATTTT.

This clonotype was observed a few times. This rearrangement joins TRBV5-6 to TRBJ2-1, with 9 bases fitting TRBD2. V shed 2 bases and J 3 bases; nucleotides not matched to a gene: 3. The CDR3 has 15 amino acids. The germline gives CDR1 SGHDT, CDR2 YYEEEE. CDR3 in amino acids: CASSLPSGDYNEQFF. The CDR3 DNA reads TGTGCCAGCAGCTTACCTAGCGGGGACTACAATGAGCAGTTCTTC.

This clonotype was detected many times. The J gene is TRBJ2-7, the V gene TRBV6-2 or TRBV6-3; no clear D. Germline V gives CDR1 MNHEY, CDR2 SVGEGT. V lost 7 bases and J 6 bases, leaving 16 bases between the germline ends. The CDR3 extends over 13 amino acids. The CDR3 sequence is CASNHHQRPEQYF. The DNA for the CDR3 is TGTGCCAGCAATCACCATCAGAGGCCCGAGCAGTACTTC.

The chain carries TRBV20-1 and TRBJ2-7, with D possibly being TRBD2 (5 bases). CDR3 length: 15 residues. The V end lost 0 bases, the J end lost 0 bases, and 12 bases lay between the germline ends. Per the germline V gene, CDR1 is DFQATT and CDR2 is SNEGSKA (reference sequence). CDR3 DNA sequence: TGCAGTGCTAGAGATGTCACTGGGAGCTCCTACGAGCAGTACTTC. Translated: CSARDVTGSSYEQYF.

This clonotype was counted a few times. This chain links TRBV3-1 with TRBJ1-3; D call uncertain. The germline V gene has CDR1 LGHDT and CDR2 YNNKEL (reference sequence). Trimming pared 7 bases from V and 4 bases from J, leaving 5 bases between. The CDR3 is made up of 11 amino acids. DNA for the CDR3: TGTGCCAGCAAGGGCGGAAACACCATATATTTT. Protein product: CASKGGNTIYF.